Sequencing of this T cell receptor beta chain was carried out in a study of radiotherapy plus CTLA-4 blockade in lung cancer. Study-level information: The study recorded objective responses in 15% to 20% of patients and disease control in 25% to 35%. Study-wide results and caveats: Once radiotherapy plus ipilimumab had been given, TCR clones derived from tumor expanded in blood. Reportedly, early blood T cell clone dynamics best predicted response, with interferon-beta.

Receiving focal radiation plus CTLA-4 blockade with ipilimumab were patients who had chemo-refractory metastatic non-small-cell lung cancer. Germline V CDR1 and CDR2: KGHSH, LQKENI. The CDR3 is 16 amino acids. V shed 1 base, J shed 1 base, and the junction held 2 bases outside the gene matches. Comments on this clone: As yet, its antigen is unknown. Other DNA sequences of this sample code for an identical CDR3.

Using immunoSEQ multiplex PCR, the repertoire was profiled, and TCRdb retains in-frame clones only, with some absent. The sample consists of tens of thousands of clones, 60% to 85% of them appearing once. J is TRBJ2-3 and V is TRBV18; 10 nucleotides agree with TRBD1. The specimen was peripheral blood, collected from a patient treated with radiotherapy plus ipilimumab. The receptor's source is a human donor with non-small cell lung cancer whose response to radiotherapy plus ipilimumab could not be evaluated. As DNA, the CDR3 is TGTGCCAGCTCACCACGGGACAGGGGTGGCACAGATACGCAGTATTTT. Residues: CASSPRDRGGTDTQYF.